This is a list of T cell receptor beta chains from one sample in a study of response to subunit inactivated influenza vaccine. TCRdb re-called the RT-PCR reads through MiXCR, storing one row per CDR3 protein. The repertoire holds about 500,000 distinct CDR3 sequences, with 15% to 20% as singletons. The material was CD4+ T cells sorted from PBMCs, obtained around 25 months after vaccination. The receptors stem from a man in his fifties or sixties who received an inactivated influenza vaccine. CDR3s include the opening cysteine and the closing phenylalanine or tryptophan. D genes are given only for firm matches. Size tells how often a clone was seen (once, few, many) or the class of an expanded clone, and some rows leave it out.

>few|16|TRBD2|TRBV19|TRBJ2-3
CASSTSSGSRTDTQYF
TGTGCCAGTAGTACCTCAAGCGGGAGTCGCACAGATACGCAGTATTTT
>NA|17|TRBD1|TRBV20-1|TRBJ2-2
CSARDGTGLLGTGELFF
TGCAGTGCTAGAGATGGGACAGGGTTGCTGGGTACCGGGGAGCTGTTTTTT
>NA|13|NA|TRBV6-5|TRBJ2-7
CASSYTRVNEQYF
TGTGCCAGCAGTTATACCAGGGTGAACGAGCAGTACTTC
>few|15|NA|TRBV11-2|TRBJ2-7
CASSLDPQISYEQYF
TGTGCCAGCAGCTTAGACCCACAGATATCCTACGAGCAGTACTTC
>NA|16|NA|TRBV2|TRBJ2-5
CASSEHRQSCQETQYF
TGTGCCAGCAGTGAACACAGACAGTCCTGCCAAGAGACCCAGTACTTC
>NA|16|TRBD1|TRBV18|TRBJ1-1
CASSLQGAGTNTEAFF
TGTGCCAGCTCACTACAGGGGGCGGGCACGAACACTGAAGCTTTCTTT
>few|17|TRBD2|TRBV5-8|TRBJ2-1
CASSLSLAGNGINEQFF
TGTGCCAGCAGCTTGTCGCTAGCGGGAAATGGGATCAATGAGCAGTTCTTC
>many|14|NA|TRBV5-1|TRBJ1-6
CASSLKDGNSPLHF
TGCGCCAGCAGCTTGAAGGACGGGAATTCACCCCTCCACTTT
>few|17|NA|TRBV21-1|TRBJ1-5
CASSKKRGRDSNQPQHF
TGTGCCAGCAGCAAAAAACGAGGCAGGGATAGCAATCAGCCCCAGCATTTT
>NA|17|TRBD1|TRBV9|TRBJ2-3
CASSSRPGQGIADTQYF
TGTGCCAGCAGCTCCCGACCGGGACAGGGGATCGCAGATACGCAGTATTTT
>NA|15|NA|TRBV27|TRBJ2-2
CASSLRGPYTGELFF
TGTGCCAGCAGTTTACGAGGGCCTTACACCGGGGAGCTGTTTTTT
>few|15|NA|TRBV7-9|TRBJ1-2
CASSLGTAQNYGYTF
TGTGCCAGCAGCTTAGGGACTGCCCAGAACTATGGCTACACCTTC
>NA|14|NA|TRBV20-1|TRBJ1-1
CSARRDTSSTEAFF
TGCAGTGCTCGCAGGGACACTAGCTCCACTGAAGCTTTCTTT
>NA|15|TRBD2|TRBV7-2|TRBJ2-1
CASSPFGGRYNEQFF
TGTGCCAGCAGCCCCTTTGGCGGGAGGTACAATGAGCAGTTCTTC
>NA|14|NA|TRBV4-2|TRBJ1-1
CASSQATENTEAFF
TGTGCCAGCAGCCAAGCAACAGAAAACACTGAAGCTTTCTTT
>few|15|NA|TRBV12-3/TRBV12-4|TRBJ1-6
CASSLGLGLRSPLHF
TGTGCCAGCAGTTTAGGTCTGGGTCTTAGGTCACCCCTCCACTTT
>few|13|NA|TRBV5-6|TRBJ2-7
CASQRQVSYEQYF
TGTGCCAGCCAACGACAGGTCTCCTACGAGCAGTACTTC
>few|15|TRBD2|TRBV4-3|TRBJ2-1
CASSQLAGTNNEQFF
TGCGCCAGCAGCCAACTAGCGGGGACTAACAATGAGCAGTTCTTC
>NA|14|NA|TRBV6-1|TRBJ1-2
CASSPADGNYGYTF
TGTGCCAGCAGTCCGGCGGACGGCAACTATGGCTACACCTTC
>NA|15|NA|TRBV10-3|TRBJ2-7
CASSKDAGSSYEQYF
TGTGCCAGTTCAAAGGACGCAGGGAGCTCCTACGAGCAGTACTTC
>NA|16|TRBD2|TRBV4-3|TRBJ2-7
CASSQEFGLATYEQYF
TGCGCCAGCAGCCAAGAATTTGGACTAGCGACTTACGAGCAGTACTTC
>NA|15|NA|TRBV20-1|TRBJ1-2
CSARESGIRSYGYTF
TGCAGTGCTAGAGAAAGCGGGATTAGATCGTATGGCTACACCTTC
>few|12|NA|TRBV2|TRBJ2-7
CASGGSAYEQYF
TGTGCCTCGGGGGGCTCAGCCTACGAGCAGTACTTC